Listed below are T cell receptor beta chains from one sample, sequenced in a study of blood T cell repertoires in COVID-19. The repertoire was sequenced with immunoSEQ multiplex PCR; TCRdb's copy has only in-frame clones and lacks some. The table has about 200,000 clones, 89% seen once. The sample consisted of peripheral blood. These receptors all come from a man aged 60-69 years who had recovered from COVID-19. CDR3s leave out the opening cysteine and the closing phenylalanine or tryptophan.

cdr3_length: 12
v_call: TRBV6-2/TRBV6-3
j_call: TRBJ1-5
cdr3_aa: ASTPGGSNQPQH

cdr3_length: 15
v_call: TRBV7-3
j_call: TRBJ1-1
cdr3_aa: ASSLMPRGAERGEAF

cdr3_length: 13
v_call: TRBV28
j_call: TRBJ1-5
cdr3_aa: ASRSPGSSNQPQH

cdr3_length: 12
v_call: TRBV7-9
j_call: TRBJ2-7
cdr3_aa: ASSRQGGAYEQY

cdr3_length: 10
v_call: TRBV9
j_call: TRBJ1-5
cdr3_aa: ASSVSGGPQH

cdr3_length: 16
v_call: TRBV5-4
j_call: TRBJ2-6
cdr3_aa: ASSQRQGGGSGANVLT

cdr3_length: 14
v_call: TRBV28
j_call: TRBJ2-7
cdr3_aa: ASRSPGTGRAYEQY

cdr3_length: 11
v_call: TRBV2
j_call: TRBJ1-2
cdr3_aa: ASVGQAGYGYT

cdr3_length: 13
v_call: TRBV18
j_call: TRBJ1-4
cdr3_aa: ASSQLQGIGEKLF

cdr3_length: 14
v_call: TRBV7-2
j_call: TRBJ2-2
cdr3_aa: ASTWRQSLTAGELF

cdr3_length: 12
v_call: TRBV3-1/TRBV3-2
j_call: TRBJ1-1
cdr3_aa: ASINRGADTEAF

cdr3_length: 12
v_call: TRBV24-1
j_call: TRBJ1-1
cdr3_aa: ATSDSRGNTEAF

cdr3_length: 13
v_call: TRBV13
j_call: TRBJ2-6
cdr3_aa: ASRRAGSGANVLT

cdr3_length: 11
v_call: TRBV24-1
j_call: TRBJ1-1
cdr3_aa: ATSGGEGTEAF

cdr3_length: 12
v_call: TRBV29-1
j_call: TRBJ2-2
cdr3_aa: SVVSSYVTGELF

cdr3_length: 14
v_call: TRBV18
j_call: TRBJ2-3
cdr3_aa: ASSPLAGHGADTQY

cdr3_length: 14
v_call: TRBV7-6
j_call: TRBJ1-1
cdr3_aa: ASSLVADRENTEAF

cdr3_length: 14
v_call: TRBV24-1
j_call: TRBJ2-1
cdr3_aa: ATSDYPRQGMNEQF

cdr3_length: 14
v_call: TRBV4-1
j_call: TRBJ2-2
cdr3_aa: ASSQAGTGGTGELF

cdr3_length: 13
v_call: TRBV5-4
j_call: TRBJ2-7
cdr3_aa: ASSTGGLASYEQY

cdr3_length: 14
v_call: TRBV24-1
j_call: TRBJ2-7
cdr3_aa: ATSDPRTGSSYEQY

cdr3_length: 11
v_call: TRBV5-1
j_call: TRBJ2-5
cdr3_aa: ASSLGGHGTQY

cdr3_length: 10
v_call: TRBV2
j_call: TRBJ1-5
cdr3_aa: ASGENHQPQH

cdr3_length: 11
v_call: TRBV6-5
j_call: TRBJ2-3
cdr3_aa: ASSSTGTDTQY

cdr3_length: 13
v_call: TRBV5-4
j_call: TRBJ1-1
cdr3_aa: ASSLRSGGNTEAF

cdr3_length: 12
v_call: TRBV24-1
j_call: TRBJ2-1
cdr3_aa: ATSDPNRVTEQF

cdr3_length: 13
v_call: TRBV19
j_call: TRBJ2-3
cdr3_aa: ASSDGLANTDTQY

cdr3_length: 12
v_call: TRBV5-6
j_call: TRBJ2-7
cdr3_aa: ASSRQGAGYEQY

cdr3_length: 10
v_call: TRBV25-1
j_call: TRBJ2-7
cdr3_aa: ASRGGTYEQY

cdr3_length: 10
v_call: TRBV18
j_call: TRBJ2-3
cdr3_aa: ASSPKEDTQY

cdr3_length: 12
v_call: TRBV29-1
j_call: TRBJ2-5
cdr3_aa: SVGGLAGSETQY

cdr3_length: 14
v_call: TRBV6-2/TRBV6-3
j_call: TRBJ2-1
cdr3_aa: ASSYSFDRGRDEQF

cdr3_length: 13
v_call: TRBV3-1/TRBV3-2
j_call: TRBJ2-7
cdr3_aa: ASSQQGTGWSEQY

cdr3_length: 13
v_call: TRBV6-2/TRBV6-3
j_call: TRBJ2-3
cdr3_aa: ASSLLRLAPDTQY

cdr3_length: 13
v_call: TRBV28
j_call: TRBJ1-2
cdr3_aa: ASSQSPGQIYGYT

cdr3_length: 12
v_call: TRBV2
j_call: TRBJ2-7
cdr3_aa: ASRDREGPYEQY

cdr3_length: 12
v_call: TRBV21-1
j_call: TRBJ2-7
cdr3_aa: ASTPVVAPHEQY

cdr3_length: 13
v_call: TRBV30
j_call: TRBJ2-7
cdr3_aa: AWSHSGRKSYEQY

cdr3_length: 11
v_call: TRBV7-3
j_call: TRBJ1-1
cdr3_aa: ASSPDGRTEAF

cdr3_length: 13
v_call: TRBV5-4
j_call: TRBJ2-3
cdr3_aa: ASSLGGGSTDTQY

cdr3_length: 11
v_call: TRBV19
j_call: TRBJ2-7
cdr3_aa: ASSRTGGYEQY

cdr3_length: 16
v_call: TRBV5-4
j_call: TRBJ2-2
cdr3_aa: ASSLGIIGGSGTGELF

cdr3_length: 13
v_call: TRBV29-1
j_call: TRBJ1-4
cdr3_aa: SVHFVSRDNEKLF

cdr3_length: 12
v_call: TRBV3-1/TRBV3-2
j_call: TRBJ2-1
cdr3_aa: ASSTSGGNNEQF

cdr3_length: 12
v_call: TRBV11-2
j_call: TRBJ2-7
cdr3_aa: ASSWDMGTYEQY

cdr3_length: 15
v_call: TRBV27
j_call: TRBJ2-7
cdr3_aa: ASSYSQGGLTISKQY

cdr3_length: 12
v_call: TRBV19
j_call: TRBJ1-2
cdr3_aa: ASSLPDRARTGT

cdr3_length: 13
v_call: TRBV7-9
j_call: TRBJ2-1
cdr3_aa: ASSLGGGGGNEQF

cdr3_length: 14
v_call: TRBV3-1/TRBV3-2
j_call: TRBJ2-5
cdr3_aa: ASSQALGLAEETQY

cdr3_length: 14
v_call: TRBV25-1
j_call: TRBJ1-3
cdr3_aa: ASSVPGTGGGNTIY

cdr3_length: 14
v_call: TRBV9
j_call: TRBJ2-5
cdr3_aa: ASSVEPAGGGETQY

cdr3_length: 12
v_call: TRBV4-1
j_call: TRBJ1-2
cdr3_aa: ASSQVAAIYGYT

cdr3_length: 10
v_call: TRBV12-3/TRBV12-4
j_call: TRBJ1-3
cdr3_aa: ASTLGTQIGY

cdr3_length: 13
v_call: TRBV11-2
j_call: TRBJ2-3
cdr3_aa: ASSLVGGTGVEQY